The 23 T cell receptor beta chains below were found in one sample sequenced in a study of T cell repertoires in cytomegalovirus infection. The antigens these receptors bind are not known. TCRdb called the reads again in MiXCR, with one record for every CDR3 protein. In the table there are about 700,000 distinct CDR3 sequences, around a third of which are singletons. The sequences come from cultured PBMCs, collected from culture after CMV antigen stimulation. The receptors originated from a human donor in good health (CMV status not recorded). Some clones in this sample may be carry-over from other donors' samples.

The rearrangement links TRBV4-1 to TRBJ2-1; 10 bases agree with TRBD1. Germline-derived CDR1 and CDR2 are MGHRA and YSYEKL. The CDR3 contains 16 residues. The ends lost 4 bases at V and 4 bases at J; junction bases unmatched: 7. CDR3 loop: CASSRQDRGSYNEQFF. Here the CDR3 DNA reads TGCGCCAGCAGCCGCCAGGACAGGGGGTCATACAATGAGCAGTTCTTC.

This clonotype came up once. CDR3 sequence: CASSLRWDSQETQYF. The CDR3 DNA is TGTGCCAGCAGCTTAAGGTGGGACAGCCAAGAGACCCAGTACTTC. The chain couples TRBV7-6 to TRBJ2-5; 7 bases align to TRBD1. Germline lookup yields CDR1 SGHVS and CDR2 FNYEAQ. Trimming took 2 bases from V and 1 from J; bases not matched to a gene: 4. This CDR3 region has 15 residues.

V is TRBV5-4 and J is TRBJ1-4, with D unresolved. Between the trimmed V and J ends, which lost 1 base and 2 bases, there was a span of 9 bases. The CDR3 sequence is 15 residues long. In germline, CDR1 is SGHNT, CDR2 YYREEE (reference sequence). As DNA, the CDR3 is TGTGCCAGCAGCTTGTCGGGGAGGACTAATGAAAAACTGTTTTTT. As protein: CASSLSGRTNEKLFF. Supplemented by reference TRBV5-4 and TRBJ1-4, the full variable domain reads ETGVTQSPTHLIKTRGQQVTLRCSSQSGHNTVSWYQQALGQGPQFIFQYYREEENGRGNFPPRFSGLQFPNYSSELNVNALELDDSALYLCASSLSGRTNEKLFFGSGTQLSVL.

There are a few counts of this clonotype. This chain connects TRBV12-3 or TRBV12-4 to TRBJ2-6; no firm D call. V lost 6 bases and J lost 11, with 11 bases in between. The length of the CDR3 is 12 residues. This CDR3 is CASSSIPDVLTF. CDR3 nucleotides: TGTGCCAGCAGCTCCATTCCAGACGTCCTGACTTTC.

CDR3 residues: CASSQPRDRGSGYTF. In DNA, the CDR3 is TGCGCCAGCAGCCAACCACGGGACAGGGGTTCCGGCTACACCTTC. The J gene is TRBJ1-2, the V gene TRBV4-1; 10 bases align to TRBD1. The CDR3 has 15 residues. V dropped 2 bases and J dropped 8; count of bases not matched to a gene: 8. Germline CDR1 reads MGHRA; CDR2 reads YSYEKL.

The rearrangement links TRBV7-9 to TRBJ2-7, with 8 bases that match TRBD2. V lost 8 bases to trimming and J lost 3 bases; unmatched junction nucleotides: 6. From germline, CDR1 is SEHNR and CDR2 FQNEAQ (reference sequence). This CDR3 contains 13 residues. CDR3 in amino acids: CASSTSGNYEQYF. CDR3 sequence (DNA): TGTGCCAGCTCCACTAGCGGAAACTACGAGCAGTACTTC.

This clonotype occurred a few times. The V gene is TRBV12-5, the J gene TRBJ1-1, with D perhaps matching TRBD1 (5 bases). The CDR3 totals 13 residues. The V gene's germline CDR1 is LGHNT and CDR2 FRNRAP. The V end was cut by 6 bases, the J end by 1 base, with 9 bases between. In DNA, the CDR3 is TGTGCTAGTGGGGAACAGGCGAACACTGAAGCTTTCTTT. This sequence encodes CASGEQANTEAFF.

This clonotype was detected ten times or more. The V call is TRBV7-2, the J call TRBJ1-1; 10 bases match TRBD1. CDR3 length equals 18 residues. J lost 0 bases, V lost 3 bases, and 10 bases had no gene match. Per germline, CDR1 SGHTA and CDR2 FQGNSA. The CDR3 DNA follows: TGTGCCAGCAGCTTGGGATTCCGGGACAGGGGCCTGAACACTGAAGCTTTCTTT. It encodes CASSLGFRDRGLNTEAFF.

This clonotype was found a few times. The gene calls are TRBV7-9 and TRBJ1-3; no clear D gene. Deletions cut 5 bases from V and 0 bases from J, with 17 bases between. The germline CDR1 and CDR2 sequences are SEHNR and FQNEAQ (reference sequence). The CDR3 length is 17 residues. In nucleotides, the CDR3 is TGTGCCAGCAGCATTACATTGGGTTACAGCTCTGGAAACACCATATATTTT. This codes for CASSITLGYSSGNTIYF.

This clonotype has only a few counts. This chain uses TRBV5-4 with TRBJ1-1, with D hard to call. The V end was cut by 4 bases, the J end by 0 bases, with 10 bases between. The CDR3 sequence is 14 residues long. CDR1 and CDR2 from the germline V gene are SGHNT and YYREEE (reference sequence). The CDR3 DNA sequence: TGTGCCAGCAGCCGTGACACCATGAACACTGAAGCTTTCTTT. Protein sequence: CASSRDTMNTEAFF. Complete variable domain (other parts from reference TRBV5-4 and TRBJ1-1): ETGVTQSPTHLIKTRGQQVTLRCSSQSGHNTVSWYQQALGQGPQFIFQYYREEENGRGNFPPRFSGLQFPNYSSELNVNALELDDSALYLCASSRDTMNTEAFFGQGTRLTVV.

The chain has TRBV19 and TRBJ2-7; D is uncertain. The V and J ends lost 5 bases and 1 base respectively, with 12 bases between them. The length of the CDR3 is 14 residues. Germline V CDR1 and CDR2: LNHDA, SQIVND (reference sequence). The CDR3 sequence: CASSLRGKSYEQYF. Here the CDR3 DNA reads TGTGCCAGTAGTCTGAGAGGAAAGTCCTACGAGCAGTACTTC.

As concerns this clonotype: This may be a read error: a much more frequent sequence differs by one nucleotide. The missing conserved phenylalanine or tryptophan at the end of this CDR3 makes a read error likely. The chain combines TRBV7-6 with TRBJ2-3; D might be TRBD2 (5 bases). The V end was cut by 6 bases, the J end by 6 bases, with 10 bases between. The CDR3 spans 12 residues. Germline V lookup: CDR1 SGHVS, CDR2 FNYEAQ. The DNA of the CDR3 is TGTGCCAGCAGTAGAGGGCTCGATACGCAGTATTCT. This sequence encodes CASSRGLDTQYS.

This clonotype was observed once. The rearrangement joins TRBV6-5 to TRBJ2-3; 9 positions match TRBD2. Per the germline V gene, CDR1 is MNHEY and CDR2 is SVGAGI. With V trimmed by 5 bases and J by 4 bases, 7 bases remained unmatched. The CDR3 loop spans 15 amino acids. CDR3: CASSRGTSRPDTQYF. The CDR3 DNA reads TGTGCCAGCAGTCGGGGGACTAGCCGGCCAGATACGCAGTATTTT.

The V call is TRBV19, the J call TRBJ2-3, with TRBD2 matching 11 bases. Trimming took 9 bases from V and 4 from J; bases not matched to a gene: 6. Germline values: CDR1 LNHDA, CDR2 SQIVND (reference sequence). The CDR3 runs 14 residues. The CDR3 reads CASSTSGGSDTQYF. CDR3 DNA: TGTGCCAGCAGCACTAGCGGGGGCTCAGATACGCAGTATTTT. The entire variable domain, with the rest obtained from reference TRBV19 and TRBJ2-3, is as follows: DGGITQSPKYLFRKEGQNVTLSCEQNLNHDAMYWYRQDPGQGLRLIYYSQIVNDFQKGDIAEGYSVSREKKESFPLTVTSAQKNPTAFYLCASSTSGGSDTQYFGPGTRLTVL.

This clonotype was seen a few times. V usage is TRBV29-1 and J usage is TRBJ2-7, with 7 nucleotides matching TRBD1. The CDR3 is 13 residues long. The J segment lost 0 bases and the V segment lost 7 bases, leaving 6 bases of the junction unmatched. The germline V gene has CDR1 SQVTM and CDR2 ANQGSEA. The DNA of the CDR3 is TGCAGCGCACGGGACAGTAGCTCCTACGAGCAGTACTTC. As protein: CSARDSSSYEQYF.

The J gene is TRBJ2-5, the V gene TRBV29-1, with a possible D match to TRBD1 (6 bases). Germline loops: CDR1 SQVTM, CDR2 ANQGSEA. The CDR3 totals 12 residues. Between the trimmed V and J ends, which lost 5 bases and 5 bases, there was a span of 12 bases. The DNA for the CDR3 is TGCAGCGTTCTCAGGGGTGAGGAGACCCAGTACTTC. It codes for CSVLRGEETQYF.

The chain couples TRBV7-9 to TRBJ2-3, with a tentative D call TRBD2 (5 bases). The CDR3 runs to 17 residues. CDR1 SEHNR and CDR2 FQNEAQ come from the germline V gene (reference sequence). V was shortened by 1 base and J by 3 bases, with 17 bases between the two germline ends. DNA for the CDR3: TGTGCCAGCAGCTTAGGATGGCGGAGTAGAGGGACAGATACGCAGTATTTT. Protein product: CASSLGWRSRGTDTQYF.

V is TRBV2 and J is TRBJ2-1; 8 bases align to TRBD2. In germline, CDR1 is SNHLY, CDR2 FYNNEI. There are 14 residues in the CDR3. Losses at the gene ends were 7 bases for V and 5 bases for J; bases not matched to a gene: 7. The CDR3 nucleotides read TGTGCCAGCATCCCCGGGAGGGCCAACAATGAGCAGTTCTTC. It translates to CASIPGRANNEQFF.

The chain couples TRBV19 to TRBJ2-1, with 12 bases that match TRBD2. V lost 4 bases and J lost 2; bases outside the gene matches: 9. CDR1 and CDR2 (germline): LNHDA, SQIVND (reference sequence). CDR3 length: 18 residues. CDR3 nucleotide sequence: TGTGCCAGTAGTAACGGACTAGCGGGGAAGGTAACCTACAATGAGCAGTTCTTC. Translating gives CASSNGLAGKVTYNEQFF.

The V call is TRBV6-6, the J call TRBJ1-5; no definite D call. The germline V gene has CDR1 MNHNY and CDR2 SVGAGI (reference sequence). Trimming removed 6 bases at V and 5 bases at J, with 11 bases between. The CDR3 spans 13 residues. The CDR3 sequence: CASREVRDQPQHF. In nucleotides, the CDR3 is TGTGCCAGCAGAGAGGTTAGGGATCAGCCCCAGCATTTT.

This sequence joins TRBV7-2 and TRBJ2-6; no clear D gene. Trimming took off 1 base at V and 0 bases at J, with 19 bases between the two ends. Germline lookup yields CDR1 SGHTA and CDR2 FQGNSA. The CDR3 loop spans 20 amino acids. The CDR3 nucleotides read TGTGCCAGCAGCTTAGGACCCCGGTCCCCCCCAGGCTCTGGGGCCAACGTCCTGACTTTC. Translating it yields CASSLGPRSPPGSGANVLTF.

The gene calls are TRBV18 and TRBJ2-7; 7 bases are shared with TRBD1. The trim removed 3 bases at V and 2 bases at J, leaving 7 bases unmatched. The length of the CDR3 is 15 residues. Germline values: CDR1 KGHSH, CDR2 LQKENI. CDR3 in DNA: TGTGCCAGCTCACCCACAGACAGGGTAACCTACGAGCAGTACTTC. Amino acids: CASSPTDRVTYEQYF.

This rearrangement joins TRBV18 to TRBJ2-7; TRBD1 might be the D (6 bases). Germline CDR1 is KGHSH and CDR2 is LQKENI. The CDR3 sequence is 14 residues long. V dropped 5 bases and J dropped 1 base, with 12 bases sitting between them. The CDR3 reads CASSIRQDSYEQYF. Here the CDR3 DNA reads TGTGCCAGCTCAATTCGACAGGATTCCTACGAGCAGTACTTC. Full variable domain (remainder filled in from reference TRBV18 and TRBJ2-7): NAGVMQNPRHLVRRRGQEARLRCSPMKGHSHVYWYRQLPEEGLKFMVYLQKENIIDESGMPKERFSAEFPKEGPSILRIQQVVRGDSAAYFCASSIRQDSYEQYFGPGTRLTVT.